The clone carrying this T cell receptor (beta chain) has more than one count but fewer than ten. This specimen comes from a study of blood T cell repertoires in COVID-19. Per the original data handling: Estimation of nucleated cell counts relied on the amplification of reference gene primers. Clones were sequenced by immunoSEQ multiplex PCR, and TCRdb holds only the in-frame ones, with some missing. The V and J calls and clone size come from that table; D and trimming were worked out from the DNA. The table records about 380,000 clones, around 87% of them present only once. The sequence derives from a man younger than 40 who had recovered from COVID-19. The source material was PBMCs or T cells enriched from blood (not recorded which).

The CDR3 DNA follows: TGTGCCAGCAGTGACTTGGGGACTAGCGGAATTAATGAGCAGTTCTTC. Translated: CASSDLGTSGINEQFF. The rearrangement uses TRBV6-4 and TRBJ2-1, with 11 positions matching TRBD2. Germline trimming cut 1 base from V and 7 bases from J; bases unmatched to any gene: 6. The CDR3 spans 16 residues. The germline V gene has CDR1 MRHNA and CDR2 SNTAGT.